The clone carrying this TCR beta chain was found a few times. This entry is derived from a study of technical replicates of blood from several donors. Germline V lookup: CDR1 MDHEN, CDR2 SYDVKM. Trimming stripped 6 bases from V and 5 bases from J, with 25 bases between. This CDR3 has 17 residues. Assay: immunoSEQ multiplex PCR; the TCRdb copy retains only in-frame clones and omits some. The table records 65,000 to 85,000 clones, about 93% of them present only once. Sequencing used T cells isolated from PBMCs. This chain links TRBV28 with TRBJ2-5, with D possibly matching TRBD2 (7 bases). This sequence originates from a human donor in good health. CDR3 sequence reads: CASSLDPSGGGDETQYF. CDR3 bases: TGTGCCAGCAGCCTCGACCCTAGCGGAGGGGGGGACGAGACCCAGTACTTC.